These T cell receptor beta chains were read from a single sample in a study of T cells in Graves' hyperthyroidism and ophthalmopathy. TCRdb used MiXCR to reprocess the multiplex PCR reads, holding one entry per CDR3 protein. The table has around 250,000 distinct CDR3 sequences, less than 15% seen once. Sequenced: blood. The receptors were gathered from a woman in her thirties or forties with Graves' hyperthyroidism that later progressed to Graves' ophthalmopathy. The CDR3 runs from the conserved cysteine through the conserved F or W. A D gene is named only where the DNA matches it firmly.

cdr3_aa d_call j_call v_call
CASSSYIGDIHNEQFF - TRBJ2-1 TRBV12-3/TRBV12-4
CASSHGASGRMFF TRBD2 TRBJ2-1 TRBV3-1
CASSPGTGNYGYTF TRBD1 TRBJ1-2 TRBV5-1
CASSLSGPGTDTQYF - TRBJ2-3 TRBV27
CASSYRVQQPSNGFNEQFF - TRBJ2-1 TRBV4-1
CASSLGGIRDNEQFF - TRBJ2-1 TRBV28
CASSQPGLAGDEQYF TRBD2 TRBJ2-7 TRBV10-2
CASTGTGEYEQYF TRBD1 TRBJ2-7 TRBV28
CASSYVPSGNTGELFF TRBD2 TRBJ2-2 TRBV6-5
CASSLQLNTEAFF - TRBJ1-1 TRBV27
CASSETSLGITDTQYF TRBD2 TRBJ2-3 TRBV9
CASIIGAGGTEAFF - TRBJ1-1 TRBV6-1
CASRESQETQYF - TRBJ2-5 TRBV10-2
CASSPYTGLNQGDTQYF - TRBJ2-3 TRBV7-9
CAWSALASGTYEQYF TRBD2 TRBJ2-7 TRBV30
CASSVGKFPTDTQYF - TRBJ2-3 TRBV9
CASSPRKGRGTEAFF - TRBJ1-1 TRBV27
CASSSDPNEQFF - TRBJ2-1 TRBV11-2
CASSPRTSGVYNEQFF TRBD2 TRBJ2-1 TRBV7-9
CASRDAKGSQETQYF - TRBJ2-5 TRBV6-1
CASSHGPYEQYF - TRBJ2-7 TRBV4-2
CASSRTSGSYMDEQFF TRBD2 TRBJ2-1 TRBV18
CSALAKTFNYEQYF - TRBJ2-7 TRBV20-1
CASSYFRDVTEAFF - TRBJ1-1 TRBV6-1
CSVEYGTGFEAFF TRBD1 TRBJ1-1 TRBV29-1
CATSDSRPGNQPQHF - TRBJ1-5 TRBV24-1
CASSDTTDTSTDTQYF - TRBJ2-3 TRBV7-9
CSASEDSNQPQHF - TRBJ1-5 TRBV20-1
CASSYGRGVTNEKLFF - TRBJ1-4 TRBV6-5
CASSSRLSYEQYF - TRBJ2-7 TRBV28
CASSPSEDTEAFF - TRBJ1-1 TRBV18
CASSPLGVRYTGELFF - TRBJ2-2 TRBV4-1
CASSIAGTNEQFF TRBD2 TRBJ2-1 TRBV5-1
CASSVLTGASSYEQYF TRBD1 TRBJ2-7 TRBV6-1
CASTELGYADTQYF - TRBJ2-3 TRBV5-1
CASRRDITDTQYF - TRBJ2-3 TRBV2